By share, the clone carrying this T cell receptor beta chain ranks as medium-sized. There were no patients who had received any treatment before thyroid surgery. The sample is drawn from a study of metastatic and nonmetastatic thyroid tumors. Study context: The comparison covered peripheral blood and tumor or nodule tissue in malignant and benign thyroid patients.

Original analysis: The study took CDR3 differences across clinicopathological groups and made a distant-metastasis classifier for papillary thyroid cancer from them. With MiXCR, TCRdb reprocessed the PCR reads. The V and J calls were not made by the authors but by TCRdb's processing. The sample consists of around 34,000 clones, under 25% of them appearing once. The CDR3 spans 16 residues. The junction had 10 bases not matched to a gene; V was cut back by 3 bases and J by 7 bases. The TCR originated in a male donor with papillary thyroid cancer or a benign thyroid nodule (not recorded which). Some clones in this sample may be carry-over from other donors' samples. This chain uses TRBV12-3 or TRBV12-4 with TRBJ2-7; TRBD2 aligns across 12 bases. Material: tumor tissue. The CDR3 DNA sequence: TGTGCCAGCAGTTTCTCCGGACTAGCGGGAAACTATGAGCAGTACTTC. Its protein product is CASSFSGLAGNYEQYF.